Listed here are 20 T cell receptor beta chains from one sample, sequenced in a study of spatial heterogeneity in lung cancer. TCRdb re-derived calls from the 5' RACE reads in MiXCR, one entry per CDR3 protein. The table records around 14,000 distinct CDR3 sequences, roughly 4% of them present only once. Time point noted: sample taken at primary tumor resection. The source was normal lung tissue next to the tumor, collected at surgery. The receptor source for this set is a male donor with early-stage non-small cell lung cancer.

In this sample, this clonotype turned up many times. As an off-target read in a library built for alpha chains, this beta chain has a frequency of little significance. The chain joins TRBV4-1 to TRBJ2-1, with 11 bases lining up with TRBD2. This CDR3 spans 15 amino acids. After removal of 2 bases from V and 7 bases from J, the junction contained 4 bases not matched to a gene. Germline-derived CDR1 and CDR2 are MGHRA and YSYEKL. DNA for the CDR3: TGCGCCAGCAGCCAATTAACTAGCGGGAGAAATGAGCAGTTCTTC. It is translated as CASSQLTSGRNEQFF.

This clonotype was recorded at least ten times. This beta chain was picked up by a library intended for alpha chains and is off target, so its count carries little meaning. The rearrangement links TRBV28 to TRBJ2-5; the D gene is possibly TRBD2 (5 bases). CDR1 and CDR2 from the germline V gene are MDHEN and SYDVKM. V was clipped by 10 bases and J by 1 base, with 13 bases between them. This CDR3 has 13 amino acids. For the CDR3, the DNA is TGTGCCACTTGGAACCGGGGCCAAGAGACCCAGTACTTC. Its protein is CATWNRGQETQYF. Full variable domain (missing parts from reference TRBV28 and TRBJ2-5): DVKVTQSSRYLVKRTGEKVFLECVQDMDHENMFWYRQDPGLGLRLIYFSYDVKMKEKGDIPEGYSVSREKKERFSLILESASTNQTSMYLCATWNRGQETQYFGPGTRLLVL.

This clonotype was seen repeatedly, ten times or more. Since it is a stray read in a library aimed at alpha chains, this beta chain has a size that is not meaningful. The chain combines TRBV6-6 with TRBJ2-4, with TRBD2 matching over 10 bases. Unmatched junction bases numbered 9, after V lost 5 bases and J lost 8 bases. CDR3 length: 15 amino acids. Germline CDR1 is MNHNY and CDR2 is SVGAGI (reference sequence). CDR3 loop: CASSLAGEAVDIQYF. The CDR3 nucleotides are TGTGCCAGCAGTCTAGCGGGAGAGGCGGTGGACATTCAGTACTTC.

This clonotype has a handful of counts. This beta chain is a stray sequence in a library constructed for alpha chains; its clone size is not meaningful. This chain joins TRBV19 and TRBJ2-7; D perhaps matches TRBD1 (7 bases). CDR3 length: 14 amino acids. V lost 6 bases, J lost 3 bases, and 15 bases lay in between. Germline V gene sequence: CDR1 LNHDA, CDR2 SQIVND (reference sequence). CDR3 DNA sequence: TGTGCCAGTAGACGCGGCGGGACAGTCTACGAGCAGTACTTC. Translated: CASRRGGTVYEQYF.

Many counts were recorded for this clonotype. A library prepared for alpha chains yielded this beta chain as an off-target read; its size is of little meaning. The V call is TRBV7-9, the J call TRBJ2-1; the match to TRBD1 covers 9 bases. Germline V lookup: CDR1 SEHNR, CDR2 FQNEAQ (reference sequence). After removal of 5 bases from V and 7 bases from J, the junction contained 9 bases not matched to a gene. There are 15 residues in the CDR3. For the CDR3, the DNA is TGTGCCAGCAGCAGATCCGGGACAGGGAGGAATGAGCAGTTCTTC. It is translated as CASSRSGTGRNEQFF.

To note about this clonotype: This beta chain is an unintended read in a library built for alpha chains; its size means little. The CDR3 sequence: CASAPETQYF. In DNA, the CDR3 is TGTGCCAGCGCACCAGAGACCCAGTACTTC. V usage is TRBV21-1 and J usage is TRBJ2-5. TRBV21-1 is noted as a pseudogene. The CDR3 extends over 10 amino acids.

This clonotype was seen at least ten times. This beta chain lies outside the target of a library built for alpha chains; its clone size means little. The J gene is TRBJ1-5, the V gene TRBV4-2; D gene uncertain. V lost 0 bases and J lost 0, with 9 bases in between. Looked up from germline, CDR1 is LGHNA and CDR2 is YNFKEQ. The CDR3 extends over 16 amino acids. CDR3 sequence reads: CASSQDAGYSNQPQHF. CDR3 nucleotide sequence: TGTGCCAGCAGCCAAGATGCAGGTTATAGCAATCAGCCCCAGCATTTT.

This clonotype showed up many times. Because the library targeted alpha chains, this beta chain is an off-target read whose size means little. J is TRBJ1-2 and V is TRBV6-6; a possible D gene is TRBD1 (5 bases). Germline CDR1 reads MNHNY; CDR2 reads SVGAGI (reference sequence). CDR3 size: 13 residues. V lost 6 bases to trimming and J lost 6 bases, with 14 bases between them. The DNA for the CDR3 is TGTGCCAGCAGCCGGGACTGGGCAGATGGCTACACCTTC. Protein: CASSRDWADGYTF.

This clonotype was seen many times. The library was prepared for alpha chains; this beta chain is a stray read, so its frequency means little. The chain couples TRBV3-1 to TRBJ2-7; D uncertain. The germline gives CDR1 LGHDT, CDR2 YNNKEL (reference sequence). V was shortened by 4 bases and J by 2 bases, with 15 bases between the two germline ends. This CDR3 comprises 15 residues. The CDR3 region is CASSPKDTATYEQYF. The CDR3 region has the DNA TGTGCCAGCAGCCCCAAAGACACCGCGACCTACGAGCAGTACTTC.

This clonotype occurred many times. A library made for alpha chains picked up this beta chain off target, so its size means little. This chain links TRBV3-1 with TRBJ2-3; 12 bases line up with TRBD2. The CDR3 contains 21 residues. From germline, CDR1 is LGHDT and CDR2 YNNKEL (reference sequence). V lost 3 bases, J lost 0 bases, and 16 bases stayed unmatched. The CDR3 DNA reads as TGTGCCAGCAGCCAGAGACTAGCGGGAGAAATCCTATTCGTAAGCACAGATACGCAGTATTTT. This encodes CASSQRLAGEILFVSTDTQYF.

Many counts were recorded for this clonotype. As an off-target read in a library built for alpha chains, this beta chain has a frequency of little significance. The rearrangement uses TRBV12-3 or TRBV12-4 and TRBJ1-2, with TRBD1 matching 8 bases. Trimming cost V 5 bases and J 8 bases; bases outside gene matches: 7. The CDR3 has 13 amino acids. The CDR3 spells CASSRGQGGGYTF. In DNA form, the CDR3 reads TGTGCCAGCAGTCGTGGACAGGGCGGAGGCTACACCTTC.

Ten or more counts support this clonotype. This beta chain represents an off-target read in a library built for alpha chains; its size is of limited meaning. The chain employs TRBV20-1 and TRBJ2-2; D ambiguous. Germline CDR1 is DFQATT and CDR2 is SNEGSKA (reference sequence). Deletions cut 6 bases from V and 7 bases from J, with 15 bases between. This CDR3 comprises 13 residues. CDR3 nucleotides: TGCAGTGCACCCCTAGGGTCGGGCGGGGAGCTGTTTTTT. Its protein product is CSAPLGSGGELFF.

This clonotype occurred many times. This beta chain turned up in a library designed for alpha chains; as an off-target read, its abundance says little. The chain employs TRBV2 and TRBJ2-7, with 8 bases identical to TRBD2. The germline V gene has CDR1 SNHLY and CDR2 FYNNEI. The CDR3 spans 14 residues. Unmatched junction bases numbered 6, after V lost 8 bases and J lost 0 bases. This CDR3 is CASQRTSSSYEQYF. In DNA form, the CDR3 reads TGTGCCAGCCAAAGGACTAGCTCCTCCTACGAGCAGTACTTC.

The table lists this clonotype with many counts. This beta chain slipped into a library made for alpha chains as a stray read, so its size is not meaningful. The chain uses TRBV10-3 and TRBJ2-2; 9 bases are shared with TRBD1. Germline CDR1 and CDR2: ENHRY and SYGVKD. Germline trimming cut 10 bases from V and 5 bases from J; bases unmatched to any gene: 11. The CDR3 extends over 15 amino acids. CDR3 sequence reads: CASAPDRGGTGELFF. The CDR3 region has the DNA TGTGCCAGCGCCCCGGACAGGGGAGGTACCGGGGAGCTGTTTTTT.

In its sample, this clonotype was seen many times. This beta chain was picked up by a library intended for alpha chains and is off target, so its count carries little meaning. The rearrangement uses TRBV29-1 and TRBJ2-7; the D is unclear. The CDR3 consists of 12 residues. Trimming cost V 7 bases and J 3 bases, with 13 bases left between them. Germline V CDR1 and CDR2: SQVTM, ANQGSEA. The CDR3 reads CSATGPSYEQYF. The CDR3 coding sequence is TGCAGCGCGACTGGACCGAGCTACGAGCAGTACTTC.

This clonotype was seen many times. This beta chain lies outside the target of a library built for alpha chains; its clone size means little. V and J are TRBV29-1 and TRBJ1-2; TRBD1 aligns across 10 bases. Trimming removed 4 bases from V and 5 bases from J; junction bases left unmatched: 16. Germline V gives CDR1 SQVTM, CDR2 ANQGSEA. This CDR3 is 17 amino acids long. In DNA form, the CDR3 reads TGCAGCGTTGTAGCTCCGGGACAGGGGCCCTCGCTTTATGGCTACACCTTC. It codes for CSVVAPGQGPSLYGYTF.

This clonotype occurred many times. The library was designed around alpha chains, so this beta chain is a stray read whose abundance carries little weight. V is TRBV20-1 and J is TRBJ2-1; 14 nucleotides align to TRBD2. J gave up 3 bases and V 4 bases, and 5 bases lay outside the gene matches. CDR1 DFQATT and CDR2 SNEGSKA come from the germline V gene (reference sequence). The CDR3 is made up of 16 amino acids. The CDR3, as DNA: TGCAGTGCTACCCCGGGACTAGCGGGGGACTACAATGAGCAGTTCTTC. This codes for CSATPGLAGDYNEQFF.

This clonotype was counted many times. With the library built for alpha chains, this beta chain is off target and its frequency is not meaningful. The gene calls are TRBV9 and TRBJ2-3; no firm D call. V was trimmed by 0 bases and J by 4 bases, leaving 18 bases between them. CDR1 is SGDLS, CDR2 YYNGEE, per germline. This CDR3 is built from 17 residues. The CDR3 reads CASSVGGNTLESDTQYF. The CDR3 DNA sequence: TGTGCCAGCAGCGTAGGTGGAAACACACTGGAATCAGATACGCAGTATTTT.

In this sample, this clonotype turned up many times. This beta chain turned up in a library designed for alpha chains; as an off-target read, its abundance says little. The chain employs TRBV10-3 and TRBJ1-5, with 7 bases that match TRBD1. The CDR3 spans 16 residues. The germline V gene has CDR1 ENHRY and CDR2 SYGVKD. Trimming took 0 bases from V and 5 from J; bases not matched to a gene: 7. For the CDR3, the DNA is TGTGCCATCAGTGAGTCGGCCAGGGGGGGGCATCAGCCCCAGCATTTT. Its protein is CAISESARGGHQPQHF.

Many counts were recorded for this clonotype. With the library built for alpha chains, this beta chain is off target and its frequency is not meaningful. V usage is TRBV12-3 or TRBV12-4 and J usage is TRBJ1-2, with 8 bases fitting TRBD1. The CDR3 spans 13 residues. With V trimmed by 7 bases and J by 7 bases, 8 bases remained unmatched. The CDR3 is CASTFMGTGGYTF. CDR3 DNA sequence: TGTGCCAGCACTTTTATGGGGACAGGTGGCTACACCTTC.